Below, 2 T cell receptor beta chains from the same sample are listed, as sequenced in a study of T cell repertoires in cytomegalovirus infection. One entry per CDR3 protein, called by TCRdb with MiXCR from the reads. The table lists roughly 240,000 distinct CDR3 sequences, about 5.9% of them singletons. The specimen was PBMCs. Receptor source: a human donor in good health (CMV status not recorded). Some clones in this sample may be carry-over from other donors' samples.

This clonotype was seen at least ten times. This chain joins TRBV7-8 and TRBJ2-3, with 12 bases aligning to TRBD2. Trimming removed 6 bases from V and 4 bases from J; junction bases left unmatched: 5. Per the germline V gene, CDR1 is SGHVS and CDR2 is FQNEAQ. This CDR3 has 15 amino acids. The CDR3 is CASRRTSGDADTQYF. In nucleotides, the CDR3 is TGTGCCAGCAGACGGACTAGCGGGGACGCAGATACGCAGTATTTT.

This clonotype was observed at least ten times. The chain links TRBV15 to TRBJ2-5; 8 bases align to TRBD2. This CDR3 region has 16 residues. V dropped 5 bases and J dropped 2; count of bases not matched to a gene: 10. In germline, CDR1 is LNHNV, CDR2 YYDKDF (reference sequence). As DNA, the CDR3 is TGTGCCACCAGCCCCTCCAAGCGGGGGTTTCAAGAGACCCAGTACTTC. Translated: CATSPSKRGFQETQYF.